Presented here are 22 T cell receptor beta chains from one specimen sequenced in a study of blood T cell repertoires in COVID-19. TCRdb's table, derived via immunoSEQ multiplex PCR, lists solely in-frame clones and lacks some. The table has some 110,000 clones, roughly nine tenths seen once; the top ten hold roughly 5.5%. Sequenced: peripheral blood. Receptors were obtained from a human donor in a cohort sampled during active COVID-19.

This clone has just one count. The rearrangement links TRBV13 to TRBJ2-4, with 12 bases fitting TRBD2. The CDR3 has 18 amino acids. J lost 7 bases, V lost 4 bases, and 14 bases had no gene match. Germline lookup yields CDR1 PRHDT and CDR2 FYEKMQ (reference sequence). The CDR3 region is CASSYRSPLAGGRNIQYF. The DNA for the CDR3 is TGTGCCAGCAGCTATCGTTCCCCGCTAGCGGGGGGGCGGAACATTCAGTACTTC.

CDR3 in amino acids: CASSLGAGVGQPQHF. CDR3 sequence (DNA): TGTGCCAGCAGCTTAGGAGCGGGAGTGGGACAGCCCCAGCATTTT. The chain recombines TRBV7-2 with TRBJ1-5; D remains unclear. In germline, CDR1 is SGHTA, CDR2 FQGNSA. This CDR3 comprises 15 residues. V lost 1 base, J lost 7 bases, and 14 bases lay in between.

This clone turned up a few times. The chain joins TRBV24-1 to TRBJ2-7; maybe TRBD2 (6 bases). V gave up 4 bases and J gave up 3 bases, with 12 bases separating them. Germline CDR1 KGHDR, CDR2 SFDVKD. CDR3 length: 14 amino acids. CDR3 residues: CATSERGGDYEQYF. DNA of the CDR3: TGTGCCACCAGTGAGAGGGGAGGTGACTACGAGCAGTACTTC.

V and J are TRBV7-6 and TRBJ2-7; TRBD1 aligns across 9 bases. This CDR3 spans 14 amino acids. V lost 3 bases to trimming and J lost 4 bases; unmatched junction nucleotides: 4. Germline V lookup: CDR1 SGHVS, CDR2 FNYEAQ. The CDR3 spells CASSLDRGLYEQYF. In DNA, the CDR3 is TGTGCCAGCAGCTTGGACAGGGGATTATACGAGCAGTACTTC.

This chain uses TRBV7-9 with TRBJ2-1; D is unclear. Germline V gene data show CDR1 as SEHNR and CDR2 as FQNEAQ (reference sequence). The CDR3 has 15 amino acids. V lost 2 bases and J 4 bases, leaving 12 bases between the germline ends. For the CDR3, the DNA is TGTGCCAGCAGCTTACAGGATTCCCTGTACAATGAGCAGTTCTTC. Amino acid sequence: CASSLQDSLYNEQFF. Variable domain in full (rest from reference TRBV7-9 and TRBJ2-1): DTGVSQNPRHKITKRGQNVTFRCDPISEHNRLYWYRQTLGQGPEFLTYFQNEAQLEKSRLLSDRFSAERPKGSFSTLEIQRTEQGDSAMYLCASSLQDSLYNEQFFGPGTRLTVL.

The rearrangement joins TRBV5-6 to TRBJ1-2, with D hard to call. The CDR3 runs 14 residues. Germline V gene data show CDR1 as SGHDT and CDR2 as YYEEEE. V gave up 5 bases and J gave up 4 bases, with 15 bases separating them. The CDR3 spells CASSFYSVIYGYTF. CDR3 nucleotide sequence: TGTGCCAGCAGTTTTTACAGTGTTATCTATGGCTACACCTTC.

This chain joins TRBV19 and TRBJ1-3; D remains unclear. The CDR3 consists of 14 residues. Germline CDR1 and CDR2: LNHDA and SQIVND (reference sequence). Trimming left V 3 bases short and J 0 bases short, with 6 bases between. The CDR3 sequence is CASSMASSGNTIYF. The CDR3 coding sequence is TGTGCCAGTAGTATGGCTAGCTCTGGAAACACCATATATTTT.

The V call is TRBV29-1, the J call TRBJ2-5; TRBD1 aligns across 10 bases. In germline, CDR1 is SQVTM, CDR2 ANQGSEA. The CDR3 has 13 residues. Trimming cost V 4 bases and J 6 bases; bases outside gene matches: 5. The CDR3 DNA follows: TGCAGCGTTGGACAGGGGGCAGGAAAGACCCAGTACTTC. Amino acids: CSVGQGAGKTQYF.

The rearrangement uses TRBV4-2 and TRBJ2-3; 12 bases align to TRBD2. The CDR3 extends over 18 amino acids. V shed 4 bases and J 2 bases; nucleotides not matched to a gene: 10. Germline loops: CDR1 LGHNA, CDR2 YNFKEQ. The CDR3 reads CASSRLAGALTNTDTQYF. CDR3 sequence (DNA): TGTGCCAGCAGCCGACTAGCGGGAGCTCTAACTAACACAGATACGCAGTATTTT.

The genes are TRBV11-3 and TRBJ2-7; D not certain. Germline V gene lookup returns CDR1 SGHNT and CDR2 YENEEA. Between the trimmed V and J ends, which lost 5 bases and 3 bases, there was a span of 11 bases. The CDR3 is made up of 13 amino acids. This CDR3 is CASSPGPFYEQYF. CDR3 nucleotides: TGTGCCAGCAGCCCGGGTCCTTTCTACGAGCAGTACTTC.

The DNA for the CDR3 is TGCGCCAGCAGCCAAGTGGGGGGGTGGCTAAAGGAGACCCAGTACTTC. The encoded protein is CASSQVGGWLKETQYF. J is TRBJ2-5 and V is TRBV4-3; 7 bases agree with TRBD2. CDR1 and CDR2 from the germline V gene are LGHNA and YSLEER. J gave up 5 bases and V 1 base, and 10 bases lay outside the gene matches. The CDR3 has 16 residues.

V gene TRBV30 combines with J gene TRBJ2-7; TRBD1 aligns across 7 bases. The V gene's germline CDR1 is GTSNPN and CDR2 SVGIG (reference sequence). The CDR3 contains 16 residues. Trimming removed 6 bases from V and 1 base from J; junction bases left unmatched: 15. CDR3 region: CACKGGLFTMSYEQYF. DNA for the CDR3: TGTGCCTGCAAAGGGGGCCTCTTCACCATGTCCTACGAGCAGTACTTC.

This rearrangement joins TRBV5-6 to TRBJ2-7; the D gene is possibly TRBD1 (5 bases). Per the germline V gene, CDR1 is SGHDT and CDR2 is YYEEEE. Deletions cut 3 bases from V and 4 bases from J, with 20 bases between. The CDR3 length is 16 residues. The CDR3, as DNA: TGTGCCAGCAGCTACAGGTTCACAGCAGAGATTTACGAGCAGTACTTC. Encoded protein: CASSYRFTAEIYEQYF.

This clone was seen only once. This sequence joins TRBV2 and TRBJ2-7; TRBD2 matches 8 bases. V was pared by 8 bases and J by 5 bases, with 8 bases of the junction left unmatched. The CDR3 totals 13 residues. In germline, CDR1 is SNHLY, CDR2 FYNNEI. CDR3 nucleotide sequence: TGTGCCAGCTTAAGCGGGAGTCAGGACGAGCAGTACTTC. Protein: CASLSGSQDEQYF.

The genes are TRBV2 and TRBJ1-6; 7 nucleotides line up with TRBD1. V gave up 3 bases and J gave up 3 bases; unmatched junction bases: 2. The CDR3 sequence is 15 residues long. Germline V gene data show CDR1 as SNHLY and CDR2 as FYNNEI. The CDR3 here is CASSDAGGYNSPLHF. CDR3 bases: TGTGCCAGCAGTGATGCAGGGGGCTATAATTCACCCCTCCACTTT.

The chain employs TRBV12-3 or TRBV12-4 and TRBJ2-4; 10 bases are a match to TRBD2. The ends lost 10 bases at V and 0 bases at J; junction bases unmatched: 0. CDR3 size: 13 residues. CDR3 loop: CAIAGGAKNIQYF. CDR3 DNA sequence: TGTGCCATAGCGGGGGGAGCCAAAAACATTCAGTACTTC.

The chain joins TRBV6-1 to TRBJ2-7; TRBD1 aligns across 10 bases. Germline loops: CDR1 MNHNS, CDR2 SASEGT. With V trimmed by 0 bases and J by 4 bases, 3 bases remained unmatched. This CDR3 has 15 amino acids. Written as DNA, the CDR3 is TGTGCCAGCAGTGAAGCGCCGGGACAGGGGTACGAGCAGTACTTC. It is translated as CASSEAPGQGYEQYF.

As concerns this clone: This same CDR3 is encoded by further DNA sequences in the sample. This sequence joins TRBV10-2 and TRBJ2-3, with a weak D call TRBD2 (6 bases). The germline CDR1 and CDR2 sequences are WSHSY and SAAADI. V was clipped by 7 bases and J by 5 bases, with 10 bases between them. The CDR3 has 12 amino acids. CDR3 sequence: CASKGAGDTQYF. The CDR3 region has the DNA TGCGCCAGCAAGGGAGCGGGAGATACGCAGTATTTT.

V usage is TRBV6-2 or TRBV6-3 and J usage is TRBJ2-3; TRBD2 might be the D (6 bases). Trimming took off 0 bases at V and 7 bases at J, with 11 bases between the two ends. CDR3 length equals 14 residues. CDR1 MNHEY and CDR2 SVGEGT come from the germline V gene. The chain's CDR3 is CASSYSSRGYTQYF. The DNA for the CDR3 is TGTGCCAGCAGTTACTCAAGTCGGGGGTATACGCAGTATTTT.

CDR3 protein: CASSPLIQNPNYGYTF. In DNA, the CDR3 is TGTGCCAGCTCACCACTTATACAGAATCCTAACTATGGCTACACCTTC. The chain couples TRBV18 to TRBJ1-2; D ambiguous. V lost 1 base and J 0 bases, leaving 12 bases between the germline ends. Germline CDR1 KGHSH, CDR2 LQKENI. The CDR3 totals 16 residues.

The chain combines TRBV5-1 with TRBJ2-5, with 9 bases lining up with TRBD2. Germline values: CDR1 SGHRS, CDR2 YFSETQ. Germline trimming cut 10 bases from V and 5 bases from J; bases unmatched to any gene: 21. This CDR3 has 17 amino acids. As DNA, the CDR3 is TGCGCCCGCTGCTCGGGACTCGCGGGGGGGCCAGGGGAGACCCAGTACTTC. Residues: CARCSGLAGGPGETQYF.

This sequence joins TRBV30 and TRBJ2-2; no clear D. The V end was cut by 7 bases, the J end by 7 bases, with 19 bases between. The CDR3 is 14 amino acids. CDR1 and CDR2 from the germline V gene are GTSNPN and SVGIG (reference sequence). This CDR3 is CAFDFETGSGELFF. The CDR3 nucleotides read TGTGCCTTCGACTTCGAAACCGGTAGCGGGGAGCTGTTTTTT.